This T cell receptor (beta chain) was retrieved from a study of beta chain features in type 1 diabetes. Central memory, naive, regulatory and stem cell-like memory CD4+ cells were sorted by CD45RO/CCR7/CD25/CD127/CD95/CD27. Sequenced material consisted of expressed TCRB transcripts (all of the isolated RNA was reverse transcribed). Produced via immunoSEQ multiplex PCR; TCRdb's table is partial and in-frame only. The table records hundreds of thousands of clones, about 14% of them present only once. Study-wide results and limits: These data did not resolve whether HLA type affects TCRB rearrangement.

Germline V CDR1 and CDR2: SGHRS, YFSETQ. The J segment lost 4 bases and the V segment lost 7 bases, leaving 9 bases of the junction unmatched. This CDR3 is built from 14 residues. Comments on this clone: The target antigen is unknown.

This chain joins TRBV5-1 and TRBJ2-3, with TRBD1 identical over 7 bases. The TCR comes from a man aged 18 to 35 in good health. The sample was naive CD4+ T cells from blood. In DNA, the CDR3 is TGCGCCAGCCAAACAGGGGAGTACGCAGATACGCAGTATTTT. It encodes CASQTGEYADTQYF.